These T cell receptor beta chains were read from a single sample in a study of OX40 agonist ivuxolimab in advanced cancers. Generated by immunoSEQ multiplex PCR, the TCRdb table keeps only in-frame clones and is missing some. The sample lists 99,000 or so clones, roughly 90% occurring once. Sequencing used CD4+ or CD8+ T cells sorted from blood, obtained in a trial of the OX40 agonist ivuxolimab. The source is an adult with an advanced solid tumor such as melanoma, head and neck, liver or kidney cancer. Both conserved end residues are part of each CDR3. Each record gives: V gene, J gene, D gene, clone size, CDR3 DNA, CDR3 protein. The D gene is left open where the match is weak. Rows give clone size only sometimes, using once, few, many, or a class for an expanded clone.

TRBV6-6	TRBJ1-4	.	.	TGTGCCAGCCGCACAGGTACTAATGAAAAACTGTTTTTT	CASRTGTNEKLFF
TRBV6-4	TRBJ2-1	TRBD2	.	TGTGCCAGCAGTGAACAACTAGCGGGAAGTGCTGAGCAGTTCTTC	CASSEQLAGSAEQFF
TRBV11-2	TRBJ2-2	TRBD2	once	TGTGCCAGCACCACCGGACTAGCGGGCTACACCGGGGAGCTGTTTTTT	CASTTGLAGYTGELFF
TRBV9	TRBJ2-7	.	.	TGTGCCAGCAGCCCCACTGTGGGTCCCTACGAGCAGTACTTC	CASSPTVGPYEQYF
TRBV5-1	TRBJ2-3	TRBD2	.	TGCGCCAGCAGCTTGGCCCCGGGAGGCTCAGATACGCAGTATTTT	CASSLAPGGSDTQYF
TRBV5-1	TRBJ2-5	.	.	TGCGCCAGCAGCTCGCCCCGGAGAACCCAAGAGACCCAGTACTTC	CASSSPRRTQETQYF
TRBV20-1	TRBJ2-7	TRBD1	.	TGCAGTGCTAGACACGGACAGGGACAGTACTTC	CSARHGQGQYF
TRBV28	TRBJ2-1	.	.	TGTGCCAGCAGTTCCTCTATTAGAGGTAATGAGCAGTTCTTC	CASSSSIRGNEQFF
TRBV5-8	TRBJ2-2	.	.	TGTGCCAGCAGCTTGGGACTTTACGGAGCCGGGGAGCTGTTTTTT	CASSLGLYGAGELFF
TRBV28	TRBJ1-2	.	.	TGTGCCAGCAGTCCCGGCAGGGAAAGGAGCTACACCTTC	CASSPGRERSYTF
TRBV2	TRBJ2-2	.	.	TGTGCCAGCAGTGAATCGAGGCTTAACACCGGGGAGCTGTTTTTT	CASSESRLNTGELFF
TRBV5-1	TRBJ2-7	.	.	TGCGCCAGCAGCCAAACAGGGCTATTCTCCTACGAGCAGTACTTC	CASSQTGLFSYEQYF
TRBV7-8	TRBJ1-1	.	.	TGTGCCAGCAGCTTAGGACCTGACAGAAACACTGAAGCTTTCTTT	CASSLGPDRNTEAFF
TRBV5-4	TRBJ2-7	TRBD1	.	TGTGCCAGCAGCTTGCCGACAGGGGAAGAGCAGTACTTC	CASSLPTGEEQYF
TRBV7-2	TRBJ2-4	TRBD2	.	TGTGCCAGCAGCCCGATGAAGCGGGACCTAGCCAAAAACATTCAGTACTTC	CASSPMKRDLAKNIQYF
TRBV9	TRBJ1-4	TRBD1	.	TGTGCCAGCAGCGTACGGGAGGGACAGGGAAATGAAAAACTGTTTTTT	CASSVREGQGNEKLFF
TRBV7-2	TRBJ2-5	.	.	TGTGCCAGCCTACCCCGGCCGGTTGCGGAGACCCAGTACTTC	CASLPRPVAETQYF
TRBV28	TRBJ1-2	.	.	TGTGCCAGCAGTTTATTACGCTATGGCTACACCTTC	CASSLLRYGYTF
TRBV7-2	TRBJ2-3	.	.	TGTGCCAGCAGCTCCTTCGGGACAGATACGCAGTATTTT	CASSSFGTDTQYF
TRBV5-1	TRBJ1-1	.	.	TGCGCCAGCAGCTTGGGACCCCTACCCCAGAACACTGAAGCTTTCTTT	CASSLGPLPQNTEAFF
TRBV18	TRBJ1-1	.	.	TGTGCCAGCTCACCAGACATGTTCATGAACACTGAAGCTTTCTTT	CASSPDMFMNTEAFF
TRBV7-9	TRBJ2-7	TRBD2	few	TGTGCCAGCAACGGAGCGGGAGCTCAAGAGCAGTACTTC	CASNGAGAQEQYF
TRBV18	TRBJ2-3	.	once	TGTGCCAGCTCACGACACCCCGTAGGAGATACGCAGTATTTT	CASSRHPVGDTQYF
TRBV6-6	TRBJ1-5	.	.	TGTGCCAGCAGTTACGGGGGGCCGGGCAATCAGCCCCAGCATTTT	CASSYGGPGNQPQHF
TRBV7-8	TRBJ2-1	TRBD2	.	TGTGCCAGCAGCGGGACTAGCGGGAGTCGTCAGCAGTTCTTC	CASSGTSGSRQQFF
TRBV10-3	TRBJ2-3	TRBD2	.	TGTGCCATCAGTGCAACCACTAGCGCCACAGATACGCAGTATTTT	CAISATTSATDTQYF
TRBV6-6	TRBJ1-3	.	.	TGTGCCAGCAGTTACTCGGGGGCCGGAAACACCATATATTTT	CASSYSGAGNTIYF
TRBV15	TRBJ2-7	TRBD2	once	TGTGCCACCAGCAGAGATGGCCTAGCGGGCGGGCAGTACTTC	CATSRDGLAGGQYF
TRBV27	TRBJ1-1	.	few	TGTGCCAGCAGTTTATCGCCGGGATTGGGAACTGAAGCTTTCTTT	CASSLSPGLGTEAFF
TRBV7-3	TRBJ2-5	.	.	TGTGCCAGCAGCTTAAGGGTTCGGGAGACCCAGTACTTC	CASSLRVRETQYF
TRBV4-1	TRBJ1-1	.	.	TGCGCCAGCAGCCAAGATGGCGGGGGGCGAACTGAAGCTTTCTTT	CASSQDGGGRTEAFF
TRBV6-5	TRBJ2-5	.	.	TGTGCCAGCAGTTCCACAGAGACCCAGTACTTC	CASSSTETQYF
TRBV28	TRBJ2-1	.	.	TGTGCCAGCAGTCCCCCCGGGGGCGGGAGCATGTATGAGCAGTTCTTC	CASSPPGGGSMYEQFF
TRBV6-5	TRBJ2-5	TRBD2	.	TGTGCCAGCAGTCGTGCGGGACTAGCGGGAGAGACCCAGTACTTC	CASSRAGLAGETQYF
TRBV7-8	TRBJ2-5	.	.	TGTGCCAGCACCCTAGAGGGGACCCAGTACTTC	CASTLEGTQYF
TRBV5-8	TRBJ2-1	TRBD2	.	TGTGCCAGCAGCCTCCCCGGGACTAGCGGGATCAATGAGCAGTTCTTC	CASSLPGTSGINEQFF
TRBV6-5	TRBJ1-1	.	.	TGTGCCAGCAGTTACTTACAGGGGAACACTGAAGCTTTCTTT	CASSYLQGNTEAFF
TRBV18	TRBJ2-2	.	.	TGTGCCAGCTCACCTTACACCGGGGAGCTGTTTTTT	CASSPYTGELFF
TRBV5-6	TRBJ2-7	.	once	TGTGCCAGCAGCCTTTACGGGACGACAACCTACGAGCAGTACTTC	CASSLYGTTTYEQYF
TRBV6-6	TRBJ2-6	TRBD1	once	TGTGCCAGCGGGACAGGGGGCTCTGGGGCCAACGTCCTGACTTTC	CASGTGGSGANVLTF
TRBV7-2	TRBJ2-2	.	.	TGTGCCAGCAGCTTGAGTCCCCCAACACTTAACACCGGGGAGCTGTTTTTT	CASSLSPPTLNTGELFF
TRBV7-9	TRBJ2-1	.	.	TGTGCCAGCAGCTTAGACACCTACAATGAGCAGTTCTTC	CASSLDTYNEQFF
TRBV7-7	TRBJ2-7	.	.	TGTGCCAGCAGCTTAACATCGCGTCGGGGATCCTACGAGCAGTACTTC	CASSLTSRRGSYEQYF
TRBV7-9	TRBJ2-5	TRBD2	few	TGTGCCAGCAGCTTAGAGGGGTGGCGGGGGACCCAAGAGACCCAGTACTTC	CASSLEGWRGTQETQYF
TRBV18	TRBJ2-5	.	.	TGTGCCAGCTCACCACCGGTCGGGGGACGAGAGACCCAGTACTTC	CASSPPVGGRETQYF
TRBV2	TRBJ2-5	TRBD1	.	TGTGCCAGCAGTGAGAAATGGGACAGCCAAGAGACCCAGTACTTC	CASSEKWDSQETQYF
TRBV7-2	TRBJ2-3	.	.	TGTGCCAGCAGCCACCGACTACGGGCAGATACGCAGTATTTT	CASSHRLRADTQYF
TRBV27	TRBJ2-3	TRBD2	.	TGTGCCAGCAGTTCGAGACTAGCGGGAGGGTCAGATACGCAGTATTTT	CASSSRLAGGSDTQYF
TRBV7-6	TRBJ2-5	.	.	TGTGCCAGCAGCTCCCAGCCTTTAGGAGGGGAGACCCAGTACTTC	CASSSQPLGGETQYF
TRBV7-2	TRBJ2-7	.	.	TGTGCCAGCAGCCCTTCTGGTGGGTCCCTACGCGGGCAGTACTTC	CASSPSGGSLRGQYF
TRBV7-8	TRBJ1-2	.	.	TGTGCCAGCAGCTTAGGGAAGGGAGTCGACTATGGCTACACCTTC	CASSLGKGVDYGYTF
TRBV28	TRBJ2-7	TRBD2	.	TGTGCCAGCAGATACGGAGGTAGCGGGGGCTCCTACGAGCAGTACTTC	CASRYGGSGGSYEQYF
TRBV25-1	TRBJ2-5	.	.	TGTGCCAGCAGTGGCGTCCAGGGATACCAAGAGACCCAGTACTTC	CASSGVQGYQETQYF
TRBV7-2	TRBJ2-7	.	.	TGTGCCAGCAGCTCCCAGGGGTCCTCCTACGAGCAGTACTTC	CASSSQGSSYEQYF
TRBV14	TRBJ2-1	TRBD2	.	TGTGCCAGCAGCCAGAGACCGGGACTAGGGCCCAATGAGCAGTTCTTC	CASSQRPGLGPNEQFF
TRBV4-1	TRBJ2-2	.	.	TGCGCCAGCAGCAGGCTCGGGGGTGACACCGGGGAGCTGTTTTTT	CASSRLGGDTGELFF
TRBV7-9	TRBJ2-7	.	.	TGTGCCAGCAGCTTCGAGACGGGCGAGCAGTACTTC	CASSFETGEQYF
TRBV30	TRBJ2-7	.	once	TGTGCCTGGAGTGTCGGAAGCACCTACGAGCAGTACTTC	CAWSVGSTYEQYF
TRBV7-9	TRBJ2-3	TRBD1	.	TGTGCCAGCCGTTGGACAGGGTCATCAGATACGCAGTATTTT	CASRWTGSSDTQYF
TRBV29-1	TRBJ2-1	.	.	TGCAGCGTTGTAAACAGGATCTCCTACAATGAGCAGTTCTTC	CSVVNRISYNEQFF